The rows below give T cell receptor beta chains drawn from one sample of a study of OX40 agonist ivuxolimab in advanced cancers. This table comes from immunoSEQ multiplex PCR, and its TCRdb copy is limited to in-frame clones, with some not included. This sample has roughly 53,000 clones, with around four fifths found just once. The material sequenced was CD4+ or CD8+ T cells sorted from blood, taken in a trial of the OX40 agonist ivuxolimab. The receptors were sampled from an adult with an advanced solid tumor such as melanoma, head and neck, liver or kidney cancer. Both conserved end residues are trimmed from each CDR3. D genes are given only for firm matches.

j_gene | d_gene | v_gene | CDR3aa
TRBJ1-5 | . | TRBV7-3 | ASSLYAEQPQH
TRBJ2-3 | TRBD2 | TRBV5-4 | ASSSPLAGASDTQY
TRBJ1-2 | . | TRBV4-3 | ASSQARDLYGYT
TRBJ1-2 | TRBD1 | TRBV6-5 | ASSHRDRGPYGYT
TRBJ2-1 | . | TRBV11-2 | ASSLERTYNEQF
TRBJ2-7 | . | TRBV18 | ASSPEGGGGRY
TRBJ2-2 | . | TRBV19 | ASSRRNTGELF
TRBJ2-7 | TRBD1 | TRBV12-5 | ASGGTGIVYEQY
TRBJ1-5 | TRBD1 | TRBV6-6 | ASSQTGTGGVSPQH
TRBJ2-7 | . | TRBV9 | ASSVGGDSRYEQY
TRBJ1-5 | . | TRBV7-9 | ASSAKGTSRPQH
TRBJ2-3 | . | TRBV18 | ASSPKPGTLPTDTQY
TRBJ2-3 | TRBD2 | TRBV5-1 | ASSPLAGITDTQY
TRBJ1-5 | . | TRBV6-1 | ASTRHSNQPQH
TRBJ1-3 | . | TRBV19 | ASRPLGGSGNTIY
TRBJ2-4 | TRBD1 | TRBV7-3 | ASSNSHRDSENIQY
TRBJ2-4 | TRBD1 | TRBV5-1 | ASSHRQGGNIQY
TRBJ1-6 | . | TRBV7-9 | ASSLDVMSGNSPLH
TRBJ1-2 | . | TRBV10-1 | ASSERGGYYGYT
TRBJ1-2 | . | TRBV20-1 | SATGSGYT
TRBJ1-2 | . | TRBV5-1 | ASSLGPPGDTEYYGYT
TRBJ1-2 | TRBD1 | TRBV11-2 | ASSLTGADGYT